The present TCR beta chain was sequenced within a study of PD-1 blockade in classical Hodgkin lymphoma. Study-wide background: Patients were given intravenous nivolumab, 3 mg/kg, every 2 weeks. Study conclusions and caveats: A significant rise in TCR diversity was seen by C4D1 for CD4+ cells but not for CD8+ cells. Prior to therapy, complete responders displayed diversity much like that of newly diagnosed patients. Patients with an early start, nivolumab under 1 year after ASCT, were excluded.

Time point of the sample: cycle 4 day 1 (C4D1), after 5 to 7 weeks of nivolumab. Every single patient, without exception, relapsed after autologous stem cell transplantation, and brentuximab vedotin exposure varied. Thawed PBMCs yielded CD4+ T cells through magnetic negative selection. Assay used: immunoSEQ multiplex PCR; TCRdb lists only in-frame clones, some missing. The repertoire consists of around 26,000 clones, with around 85% occurring once and the leading ten covering around 3%. The CDR3 length is 13 residues. CDR1 is LNHDA, CDR2 SQIVND, per germline (reference sequence). Trimming took 5 bases from V and 12 from J, leaving 16 bases between them. Note on this clone: Its specificity is unknown.

The sequenced sample was CD4+ T cells from blood, obtained before the fourth cycle of nivolumab. The chain has TRBV19 and TRBJ1-4; the D gene is possibly TRBD1 (6 bases). The TCR comes from a human donor with classical Hodgkin lymphoma. CDR3 DNA sequence: TGTGCCAGTAGTTTCAACCCAGGGGCTCAACTGTTTTTT. This gives the protein CASSFNPGAQLFF.